Listed below are T cell receptor beta chains from one sample, sequenced in a study of blood T cell repertoires in COVID-19. Measured with immunoSEQ multiplex PCR; TCRdb has only the in-frame clones, and not every one. This table holds about 140,000 clones, around nine tenths found once. The sample consisted of peripheral blood. These receptors came from a human donor in a cohort sampled during active COVID-19. Both conserved end residues are part of each CDR3. The D gene is left open where the match is weak. Clone size is given for some rows only: seen once, a few or many times, or a class if the clone is expanded.

size | D | J | V | DNA | CDR3
NA | NA | TRBJ1-1 | TRBV18 | TGTGCCAGCTCGCGCAGAGGAAGCCCTACCCTTAACACTGAAGCTTTCTTT | CASSRRGSPTLNTEAFF
NA | TRBD2 | TRBJ2-1 | TRBV28 | TGTGCCAGCAACCCGGGGGGGAATGAGCAGTTCTTC | CASNPGGNEQFF
NA | NA | TRBJ1-4 | TRBV6-1 | TGTGCCAGCAGTGAAACCGTCGGGACAAATGAAAAACTGTTTTTT | CASSETVGTNEKLFF
NA | TRBD1 | TRBJ2-7 | TRBV7-2 | TGTGCCAGCAGCTACCGGGACAGGGGGTACGAGCAGTACTTC | CASSYRDRGYEQYF
NA | NA | TRBJ2-5 | TRBV10-1 | TGCGCCAGCAGTAGGTCGACGGGGGAGACCCAGTACTTC | CASSRSTGETQYF
once | NA | TRBJ1-1 | TRBV30 | TGTGCCTGGAGTCTGGGCAGGAACACTGAAGCTTTCTTT | CAWSLGRNTEAFF
NA | TRBD1 | TRBJ1-2 | TRBV5-1 | TGCGCCAGCAGACAAGGATCCGGGACAGGTTATGGCTACACCTTC | CASRQGSGTGYGYTF
NA | TRBD1 | TRBJ1-6 | TRBV4-2 | TGTGCCAGCAGCCAATTATCTATCGTTCCGGACAGGGTCCTTGGGAGTTCACCCCTCCACTTT | CASSQLSIVPDRVLGSSPLHF
NA | TRBD2 | TRBJ2-7 | TRBV7-2 | TGTGCCAGCAGCACAGGGTCGGCGGGAGGGTCCTACGAGCAGTACTTC | CASSTGSAGGSYEQYF
NA | TRBD1 | TRBJ2-6 | TRBV18 | TGTGCCAGCTCACCACCTACAGGGGGCGGATCTGGGGCCAACGTCCTGACTTTC | CASSPPTGGGSGANVLTF
many | NA | TRBJ2-6 | TRBV5-8 | TGTGCCAGCAGCTTCTACCCCGGCGGAGGCTCTGGGGCCAACGTCCTGACTTTC | CASSFYPGGGSGANVLTF
NA | NA | TRBJ2-7 | TRBV27 | TGTGCCAGCAGTTCCCGAGGTGCGAGAAGAGGAGAATACGAGCAGTACTTC | CASSSRGARRGEYEQYF
NA | NA | TRBJ2-4 | TRBV5-1 | TGCGCCAGCGCCCTCGGGGGACTAGCCAAAAACATTCAGTACTTC | CASALGGLAKNIQYF
NA | TRBD2 | TRBJ2-7 | TRBV5-4 | TGTGCCAGCACATTCGCTAGCGGGAGTCCCATGCAGTACGAGCAGTACTTC | CASTFASGSPMQYEQYF
NA | TRBD1 | TRBJ2-7 | TRBV28 | TGTGCCAGCAGTGGCCGGGGACAGGGCCTTACCTACGAGCAGTACTTC | CASSGRGQGLTYEQYF
NA | TRBD2 | TRBJ2-3 | TRBV7-3 | TGTGCCAGCAGCCCCGGGACTAGCGGGGGGCAAAAGTATTTT | CASSPGTSGGQKYF
NA | NA | TRBJ1-1 | TRBV27 | TGTGCCAGCAGTTTAAGTGGCAGGGGCCTGTCTCGGAACACTGAAGCTTTCTTT | CASSLSGRGLSRNTEAFF
NA | TRBD2 | TRBJ2-3 | TRBV3-1/TRBV3-2 | TGTGCCAGCAGCTCTCGCGGGGGTACTTCAGATACGCAGTATTTT | CASSSRGGTSDTQYF
once | TRBD1 | TRBJ1-1 | TRBV30 | TGTGCCTGGAGCAGGGGGGTCACTAGGGCTTTCTTT | CAWSRGVTRAFF
NA | NA | TRBJ1-5 | TRBV30 | TGTGCCTGGAGAAAACAGCCTCAGAGACCCCAGCATTTT | CAWRKQPQRPQHF
NA | NA | TRBJ2-3 | TRBV7-9 | TGTGCCAGCAGCTTATCTTATCGCCTAACGGGGGGCACAGATACGCAGTATTTT | CASSLSYRLTGGTDTQYF
NA | TRBD2 | TRBJ2-7 | TRBV7-8 | TGTGCCAGCAGCTTAGGACTAGCGGGGACCTACGAGCAGTACTTC | CASSLGLAGTYEQYF
NA | NA | TRBJ1-5 | TRBV5-1 | TGCGCCAGCAGCTTGTCTAACCGGGAAAATCAGCCCCAGCATTTT | CASSLSNRENQPQHF
NA | NA | TRBJ1-5 | TRBV30 | TGTGCCTGGAGTGGGTCCTCACCAAGCCCCAATCAGCCCCAGCATTTT | CAWSGSSPSPNQPQHF
few | TRBD1 | TRBJ1-1 | TRBV7-8 | TGTGCCAGCAGCCGGGACAGGGCTGAAGCTTTCTTT | CASSRDRAEAFF
NA | NA | TRBJ2-1 | TRBV18 | TGTGCCAGCTCACGAGTCCGGGGACTTTTGAATGAGCAGTTCTTC | CASSRVRGLLNEQFF
NA | NA | TRBJ2-5 | TRBV6-5 | TGTGCCAGCAGTAACAGGGAAGGGGAGACCCAGTACTTC | CASSNREGETQYF
NA | NA | TRBJ1-1 | TRBV2 | TGTGCCAGCAGTGAAGCCCCAGGGTTAAGAGCTTTCTTT | CASSEAPGLRAFF